This passage covers 7 T cell receptor beta chains from one sample sequenced in a study of T-cell memory formation after mild COVID-19. TCRdb processed the 5' RACE reads anew with MiXCR; each CDR3 protein has one entry. This repertoire shows roughly 450,000 distinct CDR3 sequences, roughly 18% found once; its top ten account for 20% to 25%. The sequenced material came from PBMCs or a T cell subset sorted from them (not recorded which). The source is a man aged 18 to 35 who had mild COVID-19 (a few samples of this study predate the infection). Cell type and time point are not known.

The rearrangement joins TRBV20-1 to TRBJ2-5; D is undetermined. The CDR3 length is 14 residues. The V gene lost 0 bases and the J gene lost 5 bases, with 13 bases spanning the gap. Germline values: CDR1 DFQATT, CDR2 SNEGSKA (reference sequence). The DNA of the CDR3 is TGCAGTGCTAGAGATGGCGCGGCCAGGGAGACCCAGTACTTC. Its translation is CSARDGAARETQYF.

The table lists this clonotype with a few counts. The chain has TRBV12-3 or TRBV12-4 and TRBJ2-3; D remains unclear. This CDR3 comprises 15 residues. V was trimmed by 5 bases and J by 4 bases, leaving 16 bases between them. The CDR3 bases are TGTGCCAGCAGTCCTCGGGCCAATAGGCCAGATACGCAGTATTTT. Translated, it gives CASSPRANRPDTQYF.

V gene TRBV27 combines with J gene TRBJ1-4; 7 bases fit TRBD1. Germline V CDR1 and CDR2: MNHEY, SMNVEV (reference sequence). The junction had 7 bases not matched to a gene; V was cut back by 0 bases and J by 6 bases. The CDR3 runs to 16 residues. CDR3 loop: CASSLSWGTVDEKLFF. CDR3 coding DNA: TGTGCCAGCAGTTTATCTTGGGGGACAGTCGATGAAAAACTGTTTTTT.

This clonotype has a handful of counts. The V and J genes are TRBV18 and TRBJ2-2; D unclear. The CDR3 contains 17 residues. Between the trimmed V and J ends, which lost 5 bases and 2 bases, there was a span of 18 bases. Germline V lookup: CDR1 KGHSH, CDR2 LQKENI. The CDR3 sequence is CASSTRKLDFNTGELFF. CDR3 nucleotide sequence: TGTGCCAGCTCAACTCGTAAACTGGATTTCAACACCGGGGAGCTGTTTTTT.

This clonotype was detected only a few times. The V gene is TRBV29-1, the J gene TRBJ2-5; D remains ambiguous. The CDR3 totals 13 residues. Germline V gene lookup returns CDR1 SQVTM and CDR2 ANQGSEA. V was pared by 7 bases and J by 1 base, with 13 bases between. The CDR3: CSAARGLQETQYF. CDR3 coding DNA: TGCAGCGCCGCCCGTGGGCTCCAAGAGACCCAGTACTTC.

This clonotype has a handful of counts. The chain joins TRBV12-3 or TRBV12-4 to TRBJ2-7, with 14 nucleotides matching TRBD2. This CDR3 has 18 amino acids. V was clipped by 5 bases and J by 2 bases; unmatched bases: 11. The CDR3, as DNA: TGTGCCAGCAGTCCTCGAAGGACTAGCGGGGGGAATACCTACGAGCAGTACTTC. Translating it yields CASSPRRTSGGNTYEQYF.

The chain uses TRBV7-6 and TRBJ2-1; 8 bases fit TRBD2. The V and J ends lost 3 bases and 0 bases, in that order; junction bases with no gene match: 7. Germline V gives CDR1 SGHVS, CDR2 FNYEAQ. The CDR3 consists of 17 residues. Here the CDR3 reads CASSLPGGGSSYNEQFF. CDR3 DNA: TGTGCCAGCAGCTTGCCGGGAGGGGGGAGCTCCTACAATGAGCAGTTCTTC.